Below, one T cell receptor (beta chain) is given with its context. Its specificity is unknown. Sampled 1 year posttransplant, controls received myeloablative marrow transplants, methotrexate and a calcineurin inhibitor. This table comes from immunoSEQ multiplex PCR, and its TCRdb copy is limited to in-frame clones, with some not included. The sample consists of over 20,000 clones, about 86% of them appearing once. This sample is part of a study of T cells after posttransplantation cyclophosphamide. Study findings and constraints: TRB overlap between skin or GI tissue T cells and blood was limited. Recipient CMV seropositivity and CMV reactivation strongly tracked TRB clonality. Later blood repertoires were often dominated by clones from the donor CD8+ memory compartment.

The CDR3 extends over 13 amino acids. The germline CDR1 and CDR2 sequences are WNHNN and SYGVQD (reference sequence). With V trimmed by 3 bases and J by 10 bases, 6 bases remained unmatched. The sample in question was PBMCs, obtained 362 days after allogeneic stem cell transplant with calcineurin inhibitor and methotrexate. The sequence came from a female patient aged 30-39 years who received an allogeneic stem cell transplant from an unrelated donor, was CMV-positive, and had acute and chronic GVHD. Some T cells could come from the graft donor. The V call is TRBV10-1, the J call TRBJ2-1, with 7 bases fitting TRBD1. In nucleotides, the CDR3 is TGCGCCAGCAGTGAAGGGGGCCCCAGAGAGCAGTTCTTC. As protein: CASSEGGPREQFF.